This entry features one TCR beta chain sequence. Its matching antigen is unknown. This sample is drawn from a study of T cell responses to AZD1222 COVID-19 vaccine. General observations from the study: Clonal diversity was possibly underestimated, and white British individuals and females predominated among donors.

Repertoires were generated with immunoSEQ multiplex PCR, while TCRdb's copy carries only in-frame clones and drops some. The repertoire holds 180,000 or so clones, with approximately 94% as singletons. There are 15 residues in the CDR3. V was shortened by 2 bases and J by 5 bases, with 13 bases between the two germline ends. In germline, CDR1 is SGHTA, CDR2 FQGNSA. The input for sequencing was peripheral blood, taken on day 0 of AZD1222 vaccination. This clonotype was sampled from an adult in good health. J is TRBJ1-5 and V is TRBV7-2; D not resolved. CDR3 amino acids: CASSLLRTLYQPQHF. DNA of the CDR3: TGTGCCAGCAGCTTACTCCGGACCCTATATCAGCCCCAGCATTTT.